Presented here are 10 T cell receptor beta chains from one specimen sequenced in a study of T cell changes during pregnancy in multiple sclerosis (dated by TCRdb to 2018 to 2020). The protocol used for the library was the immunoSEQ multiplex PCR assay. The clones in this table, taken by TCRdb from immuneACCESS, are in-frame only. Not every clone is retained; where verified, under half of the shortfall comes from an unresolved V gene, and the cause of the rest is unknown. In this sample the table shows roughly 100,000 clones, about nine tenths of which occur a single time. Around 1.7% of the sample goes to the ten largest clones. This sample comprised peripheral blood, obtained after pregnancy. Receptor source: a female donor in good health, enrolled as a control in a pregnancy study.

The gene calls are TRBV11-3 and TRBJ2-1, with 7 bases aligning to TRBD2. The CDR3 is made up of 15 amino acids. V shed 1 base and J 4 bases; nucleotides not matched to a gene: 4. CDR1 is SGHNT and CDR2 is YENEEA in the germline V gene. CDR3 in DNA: TGTGCCAGCAGCTTAGGGCTAGCGGCATACAATGAGCAGTTCTTC. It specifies CASSLGLAAYNEQFF.

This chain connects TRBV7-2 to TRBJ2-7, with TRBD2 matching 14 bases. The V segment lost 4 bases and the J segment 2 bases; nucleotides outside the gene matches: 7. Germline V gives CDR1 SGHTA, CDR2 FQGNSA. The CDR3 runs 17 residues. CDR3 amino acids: CASSSRGLAGVTYEQYF. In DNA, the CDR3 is TGTGCCAGCAGCTCTAGGGGACTAGCGGGGGTTACCTACGAGCAGTACTTC.

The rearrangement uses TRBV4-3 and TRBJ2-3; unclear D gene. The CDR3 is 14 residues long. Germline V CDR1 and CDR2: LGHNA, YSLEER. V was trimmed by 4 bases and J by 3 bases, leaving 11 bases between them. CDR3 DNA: TGCGCCAGCAGCCGGAACTTACTAACAGATACGCAGTATTTT. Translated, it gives CASSRNLLTDTQYF.

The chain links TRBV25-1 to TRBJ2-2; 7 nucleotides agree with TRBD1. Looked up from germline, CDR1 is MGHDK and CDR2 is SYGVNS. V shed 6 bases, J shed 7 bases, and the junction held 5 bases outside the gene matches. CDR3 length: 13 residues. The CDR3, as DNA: TGTGCCAGCAGCTTAGGACAGGTCGGGGAGCTGTTTTTT. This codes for CASSLGQVGELFF.

In nucleotides, the CDR3 is TGCGCCAGCAGCTTGACTTTACTCACCACCACTGAAGCTTTCTTT. As protein: CASSLTLLTTTEAFF. The rearrangement uses TRBV5-1 and TRBJ1-1; D gene ambiguous. The CDR3 has 15 residues. Trimming removed 1 base at V and 4 bases at J, with 14 bases between. Germline V lookup: CDR1 SGHRS, CDR2 YFSETQ.

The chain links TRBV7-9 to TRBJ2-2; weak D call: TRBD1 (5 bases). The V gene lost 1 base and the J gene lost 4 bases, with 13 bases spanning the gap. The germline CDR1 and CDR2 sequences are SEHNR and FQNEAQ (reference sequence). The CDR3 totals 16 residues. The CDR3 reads CASSLVQGSGTGELFF. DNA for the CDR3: TGTGCCAGCAGCTTAGTTCAGGGATCGGGCACCGGGGAGCTGTTTTTT. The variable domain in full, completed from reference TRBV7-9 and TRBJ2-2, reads DTGVSQNPRHKITKRGQNVTFRCDPISEHNRLYWYRQTLGQGPEFLTYFQNEAQLEKSRLLSDRFSAERPKGSFSTLEIQRTEQGDSAMYLCASSLVQGSGTGELFFGEGSRLTVL.

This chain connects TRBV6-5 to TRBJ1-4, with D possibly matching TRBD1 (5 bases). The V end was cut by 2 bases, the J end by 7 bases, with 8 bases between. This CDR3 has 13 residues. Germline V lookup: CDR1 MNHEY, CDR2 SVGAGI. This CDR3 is CASSYDRGEKLFF. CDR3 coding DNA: TGTGCCAGCAGTTACGATAGGGGTGAAAAACTGTTTTTT.

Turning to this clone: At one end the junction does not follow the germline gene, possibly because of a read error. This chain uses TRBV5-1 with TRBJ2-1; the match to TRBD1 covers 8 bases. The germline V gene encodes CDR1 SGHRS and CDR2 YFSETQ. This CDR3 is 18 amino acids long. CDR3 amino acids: CASSLGRGLAEGAGEQFF. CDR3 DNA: TGCGCCAGCAGTTTGGGCAGGGGGCTGGCGGAAGGGGCTGGAGAGCAGTTCTTC.

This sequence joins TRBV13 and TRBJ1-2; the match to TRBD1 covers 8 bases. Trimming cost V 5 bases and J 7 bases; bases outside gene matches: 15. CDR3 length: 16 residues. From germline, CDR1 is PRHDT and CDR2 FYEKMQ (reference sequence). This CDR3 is CASSQGQGWGFGGYTF. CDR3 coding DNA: TGTGCCAGCAGCCAAGGACAGGGTTGGGGGTTTGGTGGCTACACCTTC. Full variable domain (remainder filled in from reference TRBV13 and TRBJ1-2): AAGVIQSPRHLIKEKRETATLKCYPIPRHDTVYWYQQGPGQDPQFLISFYEKMQSDKGSIPDRFSAQQFSDYHSELNMSSLELGDSALYFCASSQGQGWGFGGYTFGSGTRLTVV.

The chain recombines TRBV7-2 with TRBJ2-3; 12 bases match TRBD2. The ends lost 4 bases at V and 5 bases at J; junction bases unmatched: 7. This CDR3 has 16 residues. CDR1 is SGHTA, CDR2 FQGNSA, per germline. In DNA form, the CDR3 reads TGTGCCAGCAGCTCAGAGACTAGCGGGGGCGGAGATACGCAGTATTTT. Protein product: CASSSETSGGGDTQYF.